This TCR beta chain came from a study of T cells after yellow fever vaccination (dated by TCRdb to about 2019). With respect to the entire study: The SMART-Seq v4 Ultra Low Input RNA kit was used to prepare libraries from fractions with low cell numbers. Blood samples were taken at several timepoints before and after primary and secondary immunization, and bulk PBMC replicates and cell subsets were isolated. Bulk TCR alpha and beta repertoires were sequenced longitudinally to track T-cell clones before and after primary and booster YFV17D yellow fever vaccination. The cohort comprised two healthy male donors, one aged 18 to 29 and one aged 30 to 39 years.

TCR cDNA was synthesized by 5'RACE template switching, through which a universal primer site and unique molecular identifiers were introduced. cDNA synthesis was primed from both the TCR alpha and TCR beta constant segments. Library amplification used two PCR steps, and the second PCR step added sample barcodes and sequencing adapters. Libraries were sequenced on Illumina HiSeq 2500 (2x100 bp) or NovaSeq (2x150 bp). Under the source paper's analysis protocol: MIGEC handled demultiplexing of reads and collapsing into UMI consensus sequences, while MiXCR performed V(D)J alignment. Vaccine-responding clonotypes were identified with edgeR using replicate PBMC samples, with FDR below 0.01 and a log2 fold change above 5 up to day 15 being required. Each bulk clonotype was labeled CD4 or CD8 based on which sequenced repertoire, CD4 or CD8, contained the clonotype at higher abundance. NS4B-specific clonotypes were defined as those at least 10-fold enriched in dextramer-positive over dextramer-negative fractions; CD4-biased clonotypes were excluded. TCRdb itself trimmed the public reads at Q25 with fastp, ran MiXCR and retained productive beta chains. Identical CDR3 protein sequences are pooled into one entry, listed with their most common genes and DNA. TCRdb's processing, not the authors' own work, is the source of the V and J calls. A total of fewer than 100,000 distinct CDR3 sequences appear in this sample, around 9.8% of them only once. The ten biggest clones cover roughly 15% of the sample.

Summary of the overall study and its limitations: After the booster, most of the clones that had expanded following primary vaccination were detected again (around 95% of CD4 and roughly nine tenths of CD8), which suggests that memory was broadly maintained. Compared with the primary T-cell response, the secondary T-cell response was weaker but faster, peaking on day 5 rather than day 15. A small share of clonotypes was detected in both CD4 and CD8 compartments, with the overlap likely arising from convergent recombination. The study included only two donors, which limits how far the findings can be generalized. Computational filtering was required because FACS-sorted repertoires could contain abundant contaminating clonotypes from the bulk population.

V loses 6 bases at its end and J loses 0 bases; junction bases beyond the gene matches: 4. According to the germline V gene, CDR1 reads ENHRY and CDR2 reads SYGVKD. Measured from the cysteine to the phenylalanine, the CDR3 is 16 residues long. The sequence is cut down to CDR3 DNA, 48 bases in frame from base 1. At least ten counts were recorded for this clonotype. The input lacks base qualities; no much larger clone sits a single base away. Taken with the paper, the label for treatment or condition translates to: live attenuated yellow fever vaccine strain. A standard Ficoll-Paque protocol was used to isolate PBMCs from peripheral blood. With anti-CD3 and anti-CD8 staining plus a dextramer loaded with the yellow fever NS4B epitope peptide, the researchers sorted epitope-specific CD8 T cells. TriZol was used to extract RNA from bulk PBMCs, CD4 and CD8 fractions, and dextramer-positive and dextramer-negative fractions.

The rearranged segments are TRBV10-3 and TRBJ2-1; 11 nucleotides in the junction match TRBD2. Specimen: CD8+ T cells not binding an NS4B(214-222) dextramer, sorted from PBMCs, collected around 15 days after the first yellow fever vaccination. This sample's cell subset or site label indicates: NS4B epitope dextramer-negative CD8 T cells. The receptor was derived from a man aged 18 to 29 who received the YFV17D yellow fever vaccine. The CDR3 protein is CAIRTSGESSYNEQFF. The nucleotides are TGTGCCATCAGGACTAGCGGGGAGAGCTCCTACAATGAGCAGTTCTTC.